This T cell receptor beta chain is drawn from a study of blood T cell repertoires in COVID-19. Profiled with immunoSEQ multiplex PCR; TCRdb holds only in-frame clones, not every one. The data show about 250,000 clones, less than 85% seen once. Trimming stripped 9 bases from V and 12 bases from J, with 18 bases between. This CDR3 has 12 amino acids. Germline V gene sequence: CDR1 LNHDA, CDR2 SQIVND (reference sequence). Source material: peripheral blood. The chain combines TRBV19 with TRBJ2-1; tentatively, D is TRBD2 (7 bases). This clonotype was obtained from a woman over 75 with active or convalescent COVID-19. The DNA for the CDR3 is TGTGCCAGCCGGGGGGCCGGTCTCGTGCAGTTCTTC. Its protein is CASRGAGLVQFF. The full variable domain, in which reference TRBV19 and TRBJ2-1 provide the parts outside the CDR3, is DGGITQSPKYLFRKEGQNVTLSCEQNLNHDAMYWYRQDPGQGLRLIYYSQIVNDFQKGDIAEGYSVSREKKESFPLTVTSAQKNPTAFYLCASRGAGLVQFFGPGTRLTVL.